A selection of T cell receptor beta chains follows, all from one sample in a study of blood T cell repertoires in COVID-19. Only in-frame clones appear in the TCRdb table, and some are missing; sequencing was by immunoSEQ multiplex PCR. The sample has approximately 100,000 clones; just over 90% are singletons. Source material: peripheral blood. The receptors stem from a man between 60 and 75 years old with acute or convalescent COVID-19. Both conserved end residues are part of each CDR3. Each record gives: J gene, V gene, clone size, D gene, CDR3 protein, CDR3 DNA. The D gene is left open where the match is weak. Size is omitted from some rows. Given values are once, few, many or a class for expanded clones.

j_gene: TRBJ2-3; v_gene: TRBV5-1; abundance: .; d_gene: TRBD1; CDR3aa: CASSLGQGPDTQYF; CDR3nt: TGCGCCAGCAGCTTGGGACAGGGGCCAGATACGCAGTATTTT
j_gene: TRBJ2-6; v_gene: TRBV5-1; abundance: once; d_gene: .; CDR3aa: CASSVPVTGNSGANVLTF; CDR3nt: TGCGCCAGCAGCGTGCCCGTTACAGGTAACTCTGGGGCCAACGTCCTGACTTTC
j_gene: TRBJ2-3; v_gene: TRBV24-1; abundance: .; d_gene: TRBD1; CDR3aa: CATSLTGTGVLDTQYF; CDR3nt: TGTGCCACCAGTCTCACCGGGACAGGGGTCTTAGATACGCAGTATTTT
j_gene: TRBJ2-6; v_gene: TRBV24-1; abundance: .; d_gene: TRBD1; CDR3aa: CATSDRRQGAGSGANVLTF; CDR3nt: TGTGCCACCAGTGATCGACGACAGGGGGCAGGGTCTGGGGCCAACGTCCTGACTTTC
j_gene: TRBJ2-7; v_gene: TRBV21-1; abundance: .; d_gene: .; CDR3aa: CASSKGTESSYEQYF; CDR3nt: TGTGCCAGCAGCAAAGGGACAGAAAGCTCCTACGAGCAGTACTTC
j_gene: TRBJ1-3; v_gene: TRBV19; abundance: .; d_gene: .; CDR3aa: CASSTGSPNTIYF; CDR3nt: TGTGCCAGCTCGACAGGATCACCGAACACCATATATTTT
j_gene: TRBJ2-2; v_gene: TRBV7-8; abundance: .; d_gene: .; CDR3aa: CASSLVRGINTGELFF; CDR3nt: TGTGCCAGCAGCTTAGTAAGAGGGATCAACACCGGGGAGCTGTTTTTT
j_gene: TRBJ1-5; v_gene: TRBV5-1; abundance: .; d_gene: TRBD1; CDR3aa: CASSPGQGGQPQHF; CDR3nt: TGCGCCAGCAGCCCCGGACAGGGAGGTCAGCCCCAGCATTTT
j_gene: TRBJ1-2; v_gene: TRBV19; abundance: .; d_gene: .; CDR3aa: CASSINRVGYTF; CDR3nt: TGTGCCAGTAGTATCAACAGGGTCGGCTACACCTTC
j_gene: TRBJ2-1; v_gene: TRBV6-4; abundance: few; d_gene: .; CDR3aa: CASSVEGGPSSYNEQFF; CDR3nt: TGTGCCAGCAGTGTGGAGGGAGGCCCGAGCTCCTACAATGAGCAGTTCTTC
j_gene: TRBJ1-1; v_gene: TRBV5-1; abundance: .; d_gene: .; CDR3aa: CASSLVGRENTEAFF; CDR3nt: TGCGCCAGCAGCTTGGTAGGGCGGGAAAACACTGAAGCTTTCTTT